The 8 T cell receptor beta chains below were found in one sample sequenced in a study of T-cell reconstitution after alpha-beta-depleted transplantation in children. Molecular barcoding with unique molecular identifiers was used for the TCRbeta library. MiXCR was run by TCRdb on the PCR reads, yielding one entry per CDR3 protein. This sample has about 610,000 distinct CDR3 sequences; 10% to 13% occur once, and the top ten carry roughly 4%. Here the sequenced sample was PBMCs from the stem cell graft donor, taken from the stem cell graft. These receptors were collected from a human donor who donated a stem cell graft to a child with acute myeloid leukemia.

This clonotype was detected a few times. The chain's CDR3 is CASSQRITLYNEQFF. The CDR3 DNA is TGTGCCAGCAGCCAGAGGATTACGCTATACAATGAGCAGTTCTTC. The chain joins TRBV14 to TRBJ2-1; no definite D call. This CDR3 is 15 amino acids long. The germline V and J ends were trimmed by 3 bases and 4 bases, with 13 bases remaining between them. The germline gives CDR1 SGHDN, CDR2 FVKESK. The full variable domain, rest sourced from reference TRBV14 and TRBJ2-1, is EAGVTQFPSHSVIEKGQTVTLRCDPISGHDNLYWYRRVMGKEIKFLLHFVKESKQDESGMPNNRFLAERTGGTYSTLKVQPAELEDSGVYFCASSQRITLYNEQFFGPGTRLTVL.

There are a few counts of this clonotype. This chain uses TRBV4-3 with TRBJ2-1; 12 bases line up with TRBD2. Germline CDR1 LGHNA, CDR2 YSLEER. This CDR3 region has 15 residues. The V segment lost 1 base and the J segment 7 bases; nucleotides outside the gene matches: 2. CDR3 loop: CASSQVTSGSNEQFF. As DNA, the CDR3 is TGCGCCAGCAGCCAAGTGACTAGCGGGAGTAATGAGCAGTTCTTC.

The chain links TRBV7-6 to TRBJ2-7, with 9 bases lining up with TRBD2. Germline loops: CDR1 SGHVS, CDR2 FNYEAQ. The CDR3 totals 16 residues. V shed 5 bases and J 0 bases; nucleotides not matched to a gene: 8. CDR3 amino acids: CASSKFSGGNSYEQYF. CDR3 nucleotide sequence: TGTGCCAGCAGCAAATTCAGCGGGGGGAACTCCTACGAGCAGTACTTC.

V is TRBV2 and J is TRBJ2-7; 9 nucleotides match TRBD1. The germline V gene has CDR1 SNHLY and CDR2 FYNNEI. J lost 3 bases, V lost 7 bases, and 4 bases had no gene match. CDR3 length: 13 residues. Here the CDR3 DNA reads TGTGCCAGCAAGGGGACAGGGAGCTACGAGCAGTACTTC. As protein: CASKGTGSYEQYF.

This clonotype was recorded a few times. V and J are TRBV29-1 and TRBJ2-7; 14 bases fit TRBD2. The CDR3 is 14 amino acids. CDR1 and CDR2 from the germline V gene are SQVTM and ANQGSEA. Trimming cost V 6 bases and J 6 bases; bases outside gene matches: 7. The chain's CDR3 is CSVLAGLAGGEQYF. Written as DNA, the CDR3 is TGCAGCGTCCTTGCCGGACTAGCGGGAGGCGAGCAGTACTTC.

This clonotype occurred many times. The chain carries TRBV20-1 and TRBJ2-3; weak D call: TRBD2 (5 bases). The germline gives CDR1 DFQATT, CDR2 SNEGSKA (reference sequence). The CDR3 totals 13 residues. Trimming removed 6 bases from V and 3 bases from J, with 13 bases in between. CDR3: CSAYWRMTDTQYF. CDR3 in DNA: TGCAGTGCCTATTGGAGGATGACAGATACGCAGTATTTT.

This clonotype was observed at least ten times. V gene TRBV20-1 combines with J gene TRBJ2-5; 12 nucleotides align to TRBD2. V lost 3 bases to trimming and J lost 4 bases; unmatched junction nucleotides: 9. In germline, CDR1 is DFQATT, CDR2 SNEGSKA (reference sequence). The CDR3 length is 16 residues. The CDR3 DNA reads as TGCAGTGCTAGTTCGGGACTAGCGGGCCCCTTAGAGACCCAGTACTTC. Encoded protein: CSASSGLAGPLETQYF.

V is TRBV5-1 and J is TRBJ1-2; D remains unclear. The V end was cut by 2 bases, the J end by 2 bases, with 7 bases between. CDR3 size: 13 residues. The germline V gene encodes CDR1 SGHRS and CDR2 YFSETQ. The CDR3 DNA reads as TGCGCCAGCAGCTTTGATCGGAACTATGGCTACACCTTC. Translated: CASSFDRNYGYTF.